The rows below give T cell receptor beta chains drawn from one sample of a study of identical twins. TCRdb called the 5' RACE reads again in MiXCR, with one record for every CDR3 protein. The table has about 490,000 distinct CDR3 sequences, around 15% seen once. These data were likewise used in another study, on yellow fever vaccine responses in identical twins.

Sequenced material: CD4+ T cells sorted from blood. These receptors were taken from a woman aged 18-29 years in good health. CDR3s include the opening cysteine and the closing phenylalanine or tryptophan. Fields, in order: V gene, D gene, J gene, clone size, CDR3 protein, CDR3 DNA. A D gene is named only where the DNA matches it firmly. Size tells how often a clone was seen (once, few, many) or the class of an expanded clone, and some rows leave it out.

TRBV5-1	TRBD1	TRBJ1-6	-	CASSWGQGDSPLHF	TGCGCCAGCAGCTGGGGACAGGGGGATTCACCCCTCCACTTT
TRBV10-3	-	TRBJ2-1	few	CAISDWDQINEQFF	TGTGCCATCAGTGATTGGGACCAGATCAATGAGCAGTTCTTC
TRBV15	-	TRBJ2-1	-	CATSRGERLGNEQFF	TGTGCCACCAGCAGAGGAGAACGACTAGGCAATGAGCAGTTCTTC
TRBV20-1	-	TRBJ1-1	-	CSASVPRGMNTEAFF	TGCAGTGCTAGCGTCCCCAGGGGCATGAACACTGAAGCTTTCTTT
TRBV20-1	-	TRBJ2-7	many	CSASGTSYEQYF	TGCAGTGCTAGTGGCACCTCCTACGAGCAGTACTTC
TRBV5-1	-	TRBJ1-3	-	CASSTGPSSGNTIYF	TGCGCCAGCAGCACGGGACCGAGCTCTGGAAACACCATATATTTT
TRBV11-2	TRBD2	TRBJ2-1	-	CASSSTGLGLFARLRNEQFF	TGTGCCAGCAGCTCAACAGGACTAGGCCTATTCGCCCGCCTGAGGAATGAGCAGTTCTTC
TRBV6-1	TRBD2	TRBJ2-2	few	CASSPGLAVTGELFF	TGTGCCAGCAGCCCGGGACTAGCGGTAACCGGGGAGCTGTTTTTT
TRBV18	TRBD2	TRBJ2-5	-	CASSRDQGGETQYF	TGTGCCAGCTCACGCGACCAGGGAGGGGAGACCCAGTACTTC
TRBV28	-	TRBJ2-7	-	CASSPLALINEQYF	TGTGCCAGCAGTCCCCTGGCCCTGATCAACGAGCAGTACTTC
TRBV7-9	TRBD1	TRBJ2-7	-	CASSPGQGGSEQYF	TGTGCCAGCAGCCCGGGACAGGGAGGCTCCGAGCAGTACTTC
TRBV20-1	TRBD2	TRBJ2-3	-	CSATERAGSTDTQYF	TGCAGTGCAACCGAGCGAGCGGGATCGACAGATACGCAGTATTTT
TRBV20-1	-	TRBJ2-3	-	CCARDSGGWVTDTQYF	TGCTGTGCTAGAGATTCCGGCGGGTGGGTCACAGATACGCAGTATTTT
TRBV6-1	TRBD1	TRBJ2-5	-	CASSEAWTGGSETQYF	TGTGCCAGCAGTGAAGCGTGGACAGGGGGGTCAGAGACCCAGTACTTC
TRBV12-3/TRBV12-4	TRBD1	TRBJ1-2	few	CASSLALGQGGGYTF	TGTGCCAGCAGTTTAGCGCTAGGACAGGGTGGTGGCTACACCTTC
TRBV29-1	-	TRBJ2-1	-	CSARSGVFYNEQFF	TGCAGCGCCCGGTCAGGGGTCTTCTACAATGAGCAGTTCTTC
TRBV14	TRBD1	TRBJ1-3	-	CASSLGQYSGNTIYF	TGTGCCAGCAGCCTGGGACAGTACTCTGGAAACACCATATATTTT
TRBV11-2	TRBD2	TRBJ2-5	-	CASSLDRTSGGPLYQETQYF	TGTGCCAGCAGCTTAGACCGGACTAGCGGGGGGCCCTTGTACCAAGAGACCCAGTACTTC
TRBV20-1	-	TRBJ2-1	few	CSATAVHEQFF	TGCAGTGCTACAGCAGTCCATGAGCAGTTCTTC
TRBV4-1	TRBD2	TRBJ2-1	-	CASSQALAEVGYNEQFF	TGCGCCAGCAGCCAAGCCCTAGCGGAAGTAGGGTACAATGAGCAGTTCTTC
TRBV29-1	-	TRBJ1-4	few	CSVCGTNEKLFF	TGCAGCGTTTGTGGGACTAATGAAAAACTGTTTTTT
TRBV4-1	-	TRBJ2-7	-	CASAQGFSYEQYF	TGCGCCAGCGCACAGGGATTCTCCTACGAGCAGTACTTC
TRBV6-1	TRBD1	TRBJ1-1	-	CASLTRGEAFF	TGTGCCAGCCTTACCAGGGGGGAAGCTTTCTTT
TRBV6-2/TRBV6-3	TRBD2	TRBJ2-2	-	CAIHGLAGGKRPGELFF	TGTGCCATCCATGGACTAGCGGGAGGAAAGCGGCCCGGGGAGCTGTTTTTT
TRBV6-1	TRBD2	TRBJ2-5	few	CASSETSGSSETQYF	TGTGCCAGCAGTGAAACTAGCGGGAGCTCGGAGACCCAGTACTTC
TRBV20-1	-	TRBJ2-3	-	CSASTGTEISDTQYF	TGCAGTGCTAGCACCGGGACGGAAATATCAGATACGCAGTATTTT
TRBV3-1	TRBD1	TRBJ2-1	once	CASSLRDRGSYNEQFF	TGTGCCAGCAGCCTTCGGGACAGGGGATCCTACAATGAGCAGTTCTTC
TRBV6-5	-	TRBJ2-2	few	CASSYMAATGELFF	TGTGCCAGCAGTTACATGGCAGCCACCGGGGAGCTGTTTTTT
TRBV5-1	TRBD2	TRBJ2-1	few	CASSLLIAGAPEQFF	TGCGCCAGCAGCCTGCTTATAGCGGGAGCCCCTGAGCAGTTCTTC
TRBV20-1	-	TRBJ2-7	-	CSAPGVNEQYF	TGCAGTGCCCCCGGGGTCAACGAGCAGTACTTC
TRBV19	TRBD2	TRBJ2-2	-	CASRRLAGGQNTGELFF	TGTGCCAGTAGGAGACTAGCGGGAGGGCAGAACACCGGGGAGCTGTTTTTT
TRBV27	TRBD2	TRBJ2-7	few	CASSLTGLAGPYEQYF	TGTGCCAGCAGTTTAACCGGACTAGCGGGACCCTACGAGCAGTACTTC
TRBV28	TRBD1	TRBJ1-2	few	CASSLGQGSYRNYGYTF	TGTGCCAGCAGTTTAGGACAGGGGTCATACCGAAACTATGGCTACACCTTC
TRBV20-1	TRBD2	TRBJ2-1	few	CSARLTSGGINEQFF	TGCAGTGCTAGGTTAACTAGCGGGGGGATAAATGAGCAGTTCTTC
TRBV20-1	-	TRBJ1-5	many	CSARDLGGGQPQHF	TGCAGTGCTAGAGATCTTGGGGGTGGTCAGCCCCAGCATTTT
TRBV5-1	-	TRBJ2-1	few	CASSFGLDYNEQFF	TGCGCCAGCAGCTTTGGACTCGACTACAATGAGCAGTTCTTC
TRBV11-2	-	TRBJ2-6	few	CASSLQSPAGANVLTF	TGTGCCAGCAGCTTACAAAGTCCGGCTGGGGCCAACGTCCTGACTTTC
TRBV20-1	-	TRBJ2-2	few	CSALGRTNTGELFF	TGCAGTGCTTTGGGACGCACGAACACCGGGGAGCTGTTTTTT
TRBV12-3/TRBV12-4	-	TRBJ2-7	few	CASSLGQSYSTYEQYF	TGTGCCAGCAGTTTAGGACAGTCGTATTCTACCTACGAGCAGTACTTC